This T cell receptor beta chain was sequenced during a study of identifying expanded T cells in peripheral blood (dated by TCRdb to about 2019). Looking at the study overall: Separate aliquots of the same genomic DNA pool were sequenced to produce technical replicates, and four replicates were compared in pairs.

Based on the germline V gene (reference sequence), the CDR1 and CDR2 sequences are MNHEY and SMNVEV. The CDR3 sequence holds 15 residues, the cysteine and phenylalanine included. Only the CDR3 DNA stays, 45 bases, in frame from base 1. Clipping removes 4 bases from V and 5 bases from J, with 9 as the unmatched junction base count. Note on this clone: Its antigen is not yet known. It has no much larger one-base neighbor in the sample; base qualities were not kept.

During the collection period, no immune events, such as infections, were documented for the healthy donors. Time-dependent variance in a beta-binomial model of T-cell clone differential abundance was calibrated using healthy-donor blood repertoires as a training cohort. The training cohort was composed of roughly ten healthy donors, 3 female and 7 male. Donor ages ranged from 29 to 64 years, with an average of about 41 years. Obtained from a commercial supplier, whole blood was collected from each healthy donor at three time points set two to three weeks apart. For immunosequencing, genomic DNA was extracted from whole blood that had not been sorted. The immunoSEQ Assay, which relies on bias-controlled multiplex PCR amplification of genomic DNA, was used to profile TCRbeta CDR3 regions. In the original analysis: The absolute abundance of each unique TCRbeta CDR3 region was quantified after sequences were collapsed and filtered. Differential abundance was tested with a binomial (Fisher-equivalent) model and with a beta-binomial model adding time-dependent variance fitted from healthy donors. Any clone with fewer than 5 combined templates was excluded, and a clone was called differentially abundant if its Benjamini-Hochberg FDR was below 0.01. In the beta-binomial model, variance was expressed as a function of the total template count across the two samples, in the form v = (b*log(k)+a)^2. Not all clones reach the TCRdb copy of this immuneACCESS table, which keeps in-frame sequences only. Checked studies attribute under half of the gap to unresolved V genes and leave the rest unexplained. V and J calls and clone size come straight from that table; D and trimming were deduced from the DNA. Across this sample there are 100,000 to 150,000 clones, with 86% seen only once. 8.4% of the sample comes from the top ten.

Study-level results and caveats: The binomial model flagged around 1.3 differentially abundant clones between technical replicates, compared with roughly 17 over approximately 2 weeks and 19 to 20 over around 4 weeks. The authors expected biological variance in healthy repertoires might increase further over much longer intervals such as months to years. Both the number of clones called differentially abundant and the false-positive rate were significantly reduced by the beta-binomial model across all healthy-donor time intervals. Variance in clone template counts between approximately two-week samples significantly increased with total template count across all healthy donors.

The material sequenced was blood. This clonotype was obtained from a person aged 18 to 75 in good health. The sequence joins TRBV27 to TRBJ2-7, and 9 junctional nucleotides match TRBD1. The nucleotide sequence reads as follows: TGTGCCAGCAGTTCCCCGGGGGACAGGGCCCACGAGCAGTACTTC. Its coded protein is CASSSPGDRAHEQYF.